This passage covers 22 T cell receptor beta chains from one sample sequenced in a study of blood T cell repertoires in COVID-19 (dated by TCRdb to 2020 to 2022). Library preparation used the immunoSEQ multiplex PCR assay. Here the immuneACCESS table is served through TCRdb, limited to in-frame sequences with V and J called. Missing clones are a known gap in these copies; in checked studies unresolved V genes cover under half, and the rest lacks a known reason. The sample table lists about 130,000 clones, around three quarters of them with a count of one. 37% of the sample belongs to the ten largest clones. Sequencing was performed on peripheral blood. These receptors originate from a middle-aged man with active or convalescent COVID-19.

CDR3 amino acids: CASSPWTGTLDQPQHF. The CDR3 DNA reads as TGTGCCAGCAGTCCATGGACAGGGACATTGGACCAGCCCCAGCATTTT. This sequence joins TRBV27 and TRBJ1-5, with 8 bases fitting TRBD1. The germline V gene encodes CDR1 MNHEY and CDR2 SMNVEV (reference sequence). The CDR3 is 16 residues long. Trimming removed 5 bases from V and 7 bases from J; junction bases left unmatched: 13.

This CDR3 reads CASSFGQGISNSPLHF. The DNA for the CDR3 is TGTGCCAGCAGTTTCGGTCAGGGGATAAGTAATTCACCCCTCCACTTT. This sequence joins TRBV27 and TRBJ1-6; perhaps TRBD1 as D (6 bases). V shed 3 bases and J shed 6 bases, with 15 bases lying between them. This CDR3 comprises 16 residues. The germline V gene has CDR1 MNHEY and CDR2 SMNVEV (reference sequence).

The chain recombines TRBV27 with TRBJ1-2, with TRBD1 matching 8 bases. The germline V gene encodes CDR1 MNHEY and CDR2 SMNVEV (reference sequence). Trimming cost V 6 bases and J 4 bases; bases outside gene matches: 4. CDR3 length: 13 residues. The CDR3 region has the DNA TGTGCCAGCAGACGGACAGGGTCCTATGGCTACACCTTC. Amino acid sequence: CASRRTGSYGYTF.

V gene TRBV5-5 combines with J gene TRBJ1-2, with D perhaps matching TRBD1 (6 bases). Germline CDR1 reads SGHKS; CDR2 reads YYEKEE (reference sequence). The CDR3 loop spans 15 amino acids. V dropped 5 bases and J dropped 0 bases, with 14 bases sitting between them. CDR3 DNA: TGTGCCAGCAGTTATGGGACAAACACTAACTATGGCTACACCTTC. This codes for CASSYGTNTNYGYTF. Full variable domain (missing parts from reference TRBV5-5 and TRBJ1-2): DAGVTQSPTHLIKTRGQQVTLRCSPISGHKSVSWYQQVLGQGPQFIFQYYEKEERGRGNFPDRFSARQFPNYSSELNVNALLLGDSALYLCASSYGTNTNYGYTFGSGTRLTVV.

This chain connects TRBV14 to TRBJ1-1; a possible D gene is TRBD1 (5 bases). Looked up from germline, CDR1 is SGHDN and CDR2 is FVKESK. This CDR3 contains 13 residues. V was clipped by 5 bases and J by 6 bases, with 13 bases between them. In DNA form, the CDR3 reads TGTGCCAGCAGCACAACAGGCCGGGCTGAAGCTTTCTTT. Its protein product is CASSTTGRAEAFF. The variable domain in full, with the rest retrieved from reference TRBV14 and TRBJ1-1, is EAGVTQFPSHSVIEKGQTVTLRCDPISGHDNLYWYRRVMGKEIKFLLHFVKESKQDESGMPNNRFLAERTGGTYSTLKVQPAELEDSGVYFCASSTTGRAEAFFGQGTRLTVV.

The V and J genes are TRBV28 and TRBJ1-2; the D gene is possibly TRBD1 (5 bases). Per germline, CDR1 MDHEN and CDR2 SYDVKM. The CDR3 spans 16 residues. V lost 6 bases and J 0 bases, leaving 17 bases between the germline ends. CDR3 protein: CASSGTGRISNYGYTF. The CDR3 bases are TGTGCCAGCAGCGGAACAGGACGGATTTCTAACTATGGCTACACCTTC.

The chain employs TRBV11-2 and TRBJ2-7, with 8 nucleotides matching TRBD1. Germline values: CDR1 SGHAT, CDR2 FQNNGV. The CDR3 is 12 amino acids. J lost 12 bases, V lost 5 bases, and 9 bases had no gene match. The CDR3 sequence is CASSVRDRLWYF. The CDR3 nucleotides read TGTGCCAGCAGCGTCCGGGACAGGCTCTGGTACTTC.

This sequence joins TRBV24-1 and TRBJ1-5; no clear D. Germline CDR1 is KGHDR and CDR2 is SFDVKD. The V end was cut by 3 bases, the J end by 0 bases, with 5 bases between. This CDR3 contains 14 residues. CDR3 region: CATSDTYSNQPQHF. In DNA, the CDR3 is TGTGCCACCAGTGATACATATAGCAATCAGCCCCAGCATTTT.

This sequence joins TRBV6-6 and TRBJ2-7; D is possibly TRBD2 (6 bases). Trimming removed 5 bases at V and 2 bases at J, with 16 bases between. Germline CDR1 reads MNHNY; CDR2 reads SVGAGI (reference sequence). The CDR3 is 15 amino acids. CDR3 DNA sequence: TGTGCCAGCAGTGCAACCGGGACTCAAGCCTACGAGCAGTACTTC. Protein product: CASSATGTQAYEQYF.

The rearrangement joins TRBV11-1 to TRBJ1-2; tentative D call: TRBD1 (6 bases). This CDR3 is built from 13 residues. V lost 5 bases, J lost 8 bases, and 15 bases lay in between. Germline V gene data show CDR1 as SGHAT and CDR2 as FQDESV (reference sequence). The CDR3 sequence: CASSARDIGGYTF. In DNA form, the CDR3 reads TGTGCCAGCAGCGCCAGGGACATAGGGGGCTACACCTTC.

V and J are TRBV6-2 or TRBV6-3 and TRBJ2-7; 7 nucleotides align to TRBD1. The CDR3 is 19 amino acids. V was pared by 4 bases and J by 1 base, with 19 bases of the junction left unmatched. Germline V CDR1 and CDR2: MNHEY, SVGEGT. The CDR3 loop is CASSSTLSKTGMGSYEQYF. The CDR3 bases are TGTGCCAGCAGTTCTACCCTTTCAAAGACAGGGATGGGTTCCTACGAGCAGTACTTC.

The chain recombines TRBV24-1 with TRBJ2-5; 9 bases map to TRBD2. V trimming: 3 bases; J trimming: 10 bases; junction bases outside the gene matches: 11. CDR3 size: 15 residues. The germline CDR1 and CDR2 sequences are KGHDR and SFDVKD. CDR3 protein: CATSDRREGLAGQYF. The CDR3 bases are TGTGCCACCAGTGATCGGCGGGAGGGCCTGGCAGGCCAGTACTTC.

A note on this clone: Other DNA variants within this sample encode the same CDR3. This chain joins TRBV9 and TRBJ2-7, with D possibly being TRBD1 (5 bases). The germline V gene encodes CDR1 SGDLS and CDR2 YYNGEE. V lost 0 bases to trimming and J lost 7 bases, with 8 bases between them. The CDR3 runs 12 residues. The CDR3 here is CASSVDRGEQYF. As DNA, the CDR3 is TGTGCCAGCAGCGTAGATAGGGGAGAGCAGTACTTC.

The rearrangement uses TRBV7-2 and TRBJ2-4; weak D call: TRBD2 (5 bases). Germline values: CDR1 SGHTA, CDR2 FQGNSA. The V and J ends lost 5 bases and 12 bases respectively, with 11 bases between them. The CDR3 extends over 11 amino acids. CDR3 amino acids: CASSPGVNQYF. The CDR3 region has the DNA TGTGCCAGCAGCCCCGGGGTGAATCAGTACTTC.

The V and J genes are TRBV27 and TRBJ1-1; D perhaps matches TRBD1 (6 bases). This CDR3 has 12 residues. V dropped 7 bases and J dropped 4 bases, with 10 bases sitting between them. Germline values: CDR1 MNHEY, CDR2 SMNVEV (reference sequence). The CDR3: CASKGGSTEAFF. CDR3 in DNA: TGTGCCAGCAAGGGGGGGAGCACTGAAGCTTTCTTT.

The V and J genes are TRBV28 and TRBJ2-3; TRBD2 matches at 9 bases. The CDR3 runs 15 residues. Losses at the gene ends were 5 bases for V and 2 bases for J; bases not matched to a gene: 5. Per the germline V gene, CDR1 is MDHEN and CDR2 is SYDVKM. The CDR3 nucleotides are TGTGCCAGCAGTCTCCTAGCGGGGCTCACAGATACGCAGTATTTT. It translates to CASSLLAGLTDTQYF.

The chain couples TRBV29-1 to TRBJ1-1; no definite D call. V lost 7 bases and J 2 bases, leaving 11 bases between the germline ends. The CDR3 extends over 12 amino acids. Germline-derived CDR1 and CDR2 are SQVTM and ANQGSEA. The CDR3, as DNA: TGCAGCGCAGGACGGACTAACACTGAAGCTTTCTTT. Translation gives CSAGRTNTEAFF.

The CDR3 DNA is TGCAGCGTTGCACAGGGTCCTAGTTCTTTCTTT. Its translation: CSVAQGPSSFF. The chain links TRBV29-1 to TRBJ1-1, with D tentatively TRBD1 (6 bases). The CDR3 contains 11 residues. CDR1 SQVTM and CDR2 ANQGSEA come from the germline V gene. V dropped 4 bases and J dropped 12 bases, with 15 bases sitting between them.

V usage is TRBV24-1 and J usage is TRBJ2-5, with D possibly being TRBD1 (6 bases). V was trimmed by 0 bases and J by 3 bases, leaving 10 bases between them. The CDR3 loop spans 15 amino acids. Germline CDR1 is KGHDR and CDR2 is SFDVKD. The CDR3 here is CATSDLGDMEETQYF. DNA of the CDR3: TGTGCCACCAGTGATTTGGGGGACATGGAAGAGACCCAGTACTTC.

V gene TRBV19 combines with J gene TRBJ2-7; 7 bases line up with TRBD1. J was trimmed by 0 bases and V by 10 bases; bases with no gene match: 12. The CDR3 has 15 amino acids. Looked up from germline, CDR1 is LNHDA and CDR2 is SQIVND (reference sequence). Here the CDR3 DNA reads TGTGCCACTCGGGACAGACCCGAGGGCTCCTACGAGCAGTACTTC. Protein sequence: CATRDRPEGSYEQYF.

The V and J genes are TRBV27 and TRBJ1-1, with D possibly matching TRBD1 (6 bases). This CDR3 region has 14 residues. The germline V gene has CDR1 MNHEY and CDR2 SMNVEV (reference sequence). V was clipped by 5 bases and J by 0 bases, with 10 bases between them. CDR3 region: CASSTGSMNTEAFF. DNA for the CDR3: TGTGCCAGCAGTACAGGGAGCATGAACACTGAAGCTTTCTTT.

This chain links TRBV6-6 with TRBJ2-3; 8 bases map to TRBD1. V lost 4 bases, J lost 4 bases, and 4 bases stayed unmatched. This CDR3 is built from 14 residues. Germline CDR1 reads MNHNY; CDR2 reads SVGAGI (reference sequence). The CDR3 region is CASSFGQGPDTQYF. The CDR3 DNA follows: TGTGCCAGCAGTTTCGGACAGGGACCAGATACGCAGTATTTT.